These 2 T cell receptor beta chains were sequenced from one sample in a study of blood T cell repertoires in COVID-19. Sequencing used immunoSEQ multiplex PCR; TCRdb keeps in-frame clones, though not all of them. The sample lists roughly 95,000 clones, approximately 80% occurring once. Sequenced material: peripheral blood. The receptor source for this set is a human donor in a cohort sampled during active COVID-19.

The chain joins TRBV5-1 to TRBJ2-1; 8 bases line up with TRBD2. The CDR3 is 15 amino acids. Germline V gene sequence: CDR1 SGHRS, CDR2 YFSETQ. The J segment lost 0 bases and the V segment lost 4 bases, leaving 3 bases of the junction unmatched. CDR3 in DNA: TGCGCCAGCAGCGTTAGCGGGGTCTCCTACAATGAGCAGTTCTTC. This gives the protein CASSVSGVSYNEQFF.

The chain joins TRBV10-3 to TRBJ2-1; 10 bases map to TRBD1. V gave up 10 bases and J gave up 5 bases; unmatched junction bases: 5. Germline CDR1 reads ENHRY; CDR2 reads SYGVKD. The CDR3 consists of 13 residues. CDR3 in amino acids: CATGTGDHNEQFF. CDR3 nucleotides: TGTGCCACCGGGACAGGGGACCACAATGAGCAGTTCTTC.